This entry describes one T cell receptor beta chain. The target antigen is unknown. Clones were read by immunoSEQ multiplex PCR, and TCRdb kept only the in-frame ones, dropping some. Altogether about 140,000 clones are present, 90% being singletons, with the ten largest covering more than 3%. These data belong to a study of T cell responses to AZD1222 COVID-19 vaccine. Study-level results: The study sampled repertoires only after the peak T cell response.

The CDR3 is 13 amino acids. V lost 0 bases and J 9 bases, leaving 9 bases between the germline ends. The receptor was derived from an adult in good health. The input for sequencing was peripheral blood, taken on day 0 of AZD1222 vaccination. V gene TRBV12-3 or TRBV12-4 combines with J gene TRBJ1-5; no definite D call. CDR3 loop: CASSLAEGGPQHF. DNA for the CDR3: TGTGCCAGCAGTTTAGCGGAGGGCGGGCCCCAGCATTTT.